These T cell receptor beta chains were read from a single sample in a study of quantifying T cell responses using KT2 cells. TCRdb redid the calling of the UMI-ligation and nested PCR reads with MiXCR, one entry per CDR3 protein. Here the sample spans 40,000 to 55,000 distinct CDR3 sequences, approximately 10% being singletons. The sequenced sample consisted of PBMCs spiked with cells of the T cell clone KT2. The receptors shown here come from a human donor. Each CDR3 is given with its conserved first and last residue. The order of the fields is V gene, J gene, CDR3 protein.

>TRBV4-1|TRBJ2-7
CASSQGAGGMAYEQYF
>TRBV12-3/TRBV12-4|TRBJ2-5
CASRPDGGQGGQTQYF
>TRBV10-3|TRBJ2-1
CAITSGLYNEQFF
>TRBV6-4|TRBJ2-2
CASSPGQDTGELFF
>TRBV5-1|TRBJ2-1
CASSLVPVRDEQFF
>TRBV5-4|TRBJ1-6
CASSFGFEGRRGSPLHF
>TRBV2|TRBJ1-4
CASQGQGGEKLFF
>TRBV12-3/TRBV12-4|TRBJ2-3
CASSRLSNTDTQYF
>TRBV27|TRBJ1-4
CASRLGIDGEKLFF
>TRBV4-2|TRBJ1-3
CASSQDGQDGNTIYF
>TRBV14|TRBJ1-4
CASIEGQSGEKLFF
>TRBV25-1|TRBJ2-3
CASSPRARADTQYF
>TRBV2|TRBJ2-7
CASRRDNTYEQYF
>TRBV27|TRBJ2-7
CASRPRSGINYEQYF
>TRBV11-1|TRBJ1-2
CASSTTGTASNYGYTF
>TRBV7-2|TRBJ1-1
CASSLEGGAEAFF
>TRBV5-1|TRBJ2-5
CASSLERGLLNQETQYF
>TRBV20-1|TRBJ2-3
CSARDHRGVTDTQYF
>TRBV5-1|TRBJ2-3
CASSPGSTDTQYF
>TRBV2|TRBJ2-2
CASSGLAGPTGELFF
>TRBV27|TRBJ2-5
CASSPSRGQETQYF
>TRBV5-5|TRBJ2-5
CASSWEETQYF
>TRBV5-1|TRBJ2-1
CASSPWGGSYNEQFF
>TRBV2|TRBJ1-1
CASKWLGETKRAFF
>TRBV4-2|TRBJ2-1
CASSQGTGGYNEQFF
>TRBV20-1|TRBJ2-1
CSASVPGTGRLNEQFF
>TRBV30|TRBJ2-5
CAWSANQETQYF
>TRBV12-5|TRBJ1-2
CASGLTKTGTDTPEGYTF
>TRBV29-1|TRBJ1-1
CSVDQNTEAFF
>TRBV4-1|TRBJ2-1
CASSQREGVNEQFF